Below are 8 T cell receptor beta chains sequenced from a single sample in a study of beta chain features in type 1 diabetes. The authors reverse transcribed all of the isolated RNA, so sequencing captured expressed TCRB transcripts. Libraries were prepared by immunoSEQ multiplex PCR; TCRdb keeps only in-frame clonotypes and omits some of them. Of some 500,000 clones listed, 9.5% to 12% are singletons. The sequenced sample was naive CD4+ T cells from blood. The source is a woman aged 18-29 years in good health.

The chain uses TRBV2 and TRBJ2-3, with no clear D. Germline V gene lookup returns CDR1 SNHLY and CDR2 FYNNEI. V dropped 3 bases and J dropped 6 bases, with 10 bases sitting between them. This CDR3 spans 13 amino acids. CDR3 nucleotides: TGTGCCAGCAGTGACTACCTTAGGGATACGCAGTATTTT. Protein product: CASSDYLRDTQYF.

This clone was found a few times. A read error may account for a junction end that differs from germline. V and J are TRBV6-5 and TRBJ2-5; 7 nucleotides line up with TRBD2. The CDR3 totals 11 residues. Germline CDR1 and CDR2: MNHEY and SVGAGI. In nucleotides, the CDR3 is TGTGCCAGCAGTTATAGTACTAGCGTTCACTTC. Its protein is CASSYSTSVHF.

This clone has just a few counts. The same CDR3 arises from other DNA sequences in this sample as well. The CDR3: CASSLLATGELFF. CDR3 nucleotide sequence: TGTGCCAGCAGCTTACTAGCCACCGGGGAGCTGTTTTTT. The chain has TRBV7-9 and TRBJ2-2, with D maybe TRBD2 (5 bases). Trimming removed 2 bases at V and 4 bases at J, with 5 bases between. CDR3 length: 13 residues. Germline V CDR1 and CDR2: SEHNR, FQNEAQ (reference sequence).

There are a few counts of this clone. The CDR3 spells CASSRTGNTEAFF. The CDR3 DNA reads as TGTGCCAGCAGCCGGACAGGGAACACTGAAGCTTTCTTT. The V and J genes are TRBV9 and TRBJ1-1; 7 positions agree with TRBD1. The CDR3 loop spans 13 amino acids. With V trimmed by 4 bases and J by 1 base, 1 base remained unmatched. Germline V gene sequence: CDR1 SGDLS, CDR2 YYNGEE.

This clone showed up many times. This sequence joins TRBV11-2 and TRBJ2-5; D is unclear. Germline-derived CDR1 and CDR2 are SGHAT and FQNNGV. V lost 4 bases and J lost 4, with 4 bases in between. There are 11 residues in the CDR3. The CDR3 reads CASSSRETQYF. DNA of the CDR3: TGTGCCAGCAGCTCCAGAGAGACCCAGTACTTC.

This clone showed up many times. The chain couples TRBV14 to TRBJ2-1, with 7 bases aligning to TRBD1. CDR1 and CDR2 (germline): SGHDN, FVKESK. CDR3 size: 15 residues. The J segment lost 4 bases and the V segment lost 5 bases, leaving 8 bases of the junction unmatched. Here the CDR3 DNA reads TGTGCCAGCAGCTCTACAGGGGCACTATACAATGAGCAGTTCTTC. The encoded protein is CASSSTGALYNEQFF.

This clone was detected a few times. This chain connects TRBV12-5 to TRBJ2-3, with 9 bases fitting TRBD2. V shed 4 bases and J 0 bases; nucleotides not matched to a gene: 5. CDR1 is LGHNT, CDR2 FRNRAP, per germline. There are 16 residues in the CDR3. The CDR3 sequence is CASGSIAGVSTDTQYF. The CDR3 DNA reads as TGTGCTAGTGGTTCGATAGCGGGAGTCAGCACAGATACGCAGTATTTT.

This clone has a handful of counts. The J gene is TRBJ2-2, the V gene TRBV7-2; 8 bases match TRBD2. V lost 8 bases, J lost 0 bases, and 2 bases stayed unmatched. The CDR3 covers 14 residues. The V gene's germline CDR1 is SGHTA and CDR2 FQGNSA. The CDR3 loop reads CASPGGANTGELFF. The DNA of the CDR3 is TGTGCCAGCCCCGGGGGGGCGAACACCGGGGAGCTGTTTTTT. Complete variable domain (other parts from reference TRBV7-2 and TRBJ2-2): GAGVSQSPSNKVTEKGKDVELRCDPISGHTALYWYRQSLGQGLEFLIYFQGNSAPDKSGLPSDRFSAERTGGSVSTLTIQRTQQEDSAVYLCASPGGANTGELFFGEGSRLTVL.